This T cell receptor beta chain was identified in a study of beta chain features in type 1 diabetes. The entirety of the isolated RNA underwent reverse transcription, so expressed TCRB transcripts were sequenced. The data were produced by immunoSEQ multiplex PCR, yet TCRdb's version contains in-frame clones alone and is incomplete. The repertoire holds around 280,000 clones, with 14% to 15% as singletons. Notes on the study in general: VDJ junctions from type 1 diabetes patients carried fewer insertions and larger deletions. Shorter TCRB CDR3s, moderately but significantly so, marked every one of the four CD4+ subsets in Type 1 diabetes patients. A potential influence of HLA type upon TCRB rearrangement remained unresolved herein. Reads derived from cDNA could over-represent cells showing high TCR expression.

Details on this clone: Its specificity is unknown.

V was clipped by 5 bases and J by 2 bases; unmatched bases: 10. This CDR3 is built from 16 residues. Germline CDR1 SGHAT, CDR2 FQNNGV. The chain couples TRBV11-2 to TRBJ2-3, with 7 bases lining up with TRBD2. This sequence originates from a man aged 18 to 30 with type 1 diabetes. What was sequenced was naive CD4+ T cells from blood. Here the CDR3 reads CASSDSKRGNTDTQYF. The CDR3 nucleotides read TGTGCCAGCAGCGACTCAAAGCGGGGCAACACAGATACGCAGTATTTT.